These 6 T cell receptor beta chains originate from one sample sequenced in a study of memory CD4+ T cells and cytomegalovirus serostatus. The sort gate was single viable CD3+CD4+CD8-CD45RO+ cells for memory CD4+ T cells. The data were produced by immunoSEQ multiplex PCR, yet TCRdb's version contains in-frame clones alone and is incomplete. There are 65,000 to 95,000 clones in the sample; 80% occur only once, and roughly 0.79% lies in the top ten. The sequencing input was memory CD4+ T cells from blood. The receptors stem from an adult in good health and CMV-seronegative.

The J gene is TRBJ1-2, the V gene TRBV11-2; TRBD1 is a possible D gene (5 bases). This CDR3 region has 13 residues. CDR1 and CDR2 from the germline V gene are SGHAT and FQNNGV. Trimming removed 2 bases from V and 5 bases from J, with 9 bases in between. The DNA of the CDR3 is TGTGCCAGCAGCTTACAGGGCTGGTATGGCTACACCTTC. Translation gives CASSLQGWYGYTF.

The chain couples TRBV20-1 to TRBJ2-5; D not certain. V lost 8 bases, J lost 1 base, and 8 bases lay in between. CDR1 and CDR2 (germline): DFQATT, SNEGSKA (reference sequence). This CDR3 is built from 11 residues. The CDR3 reads CSSGPQETQYF. The CDR3 DNA is TGCAGTTCCGGACCCCAAGAGACCCAGTACTTC.

The rearrangement links TRBV6-1 to TRBJ1-6, with D possibly matching TRBD1 (6 bases). Looked up from germline, CDR1 is MNHNS and CDR2 is SASEGT. The CDR3 contains 13 residues. Deletions cut 11 bases from V and 8 bases from J, with 16 bases between. CDR3 sequence reads: CAGRQALDSPLHF. As DNA, the CDR3 is TGTGCCGGTCGACAGGCTTTAGATTCACCCCTCCACTTT.

This clone was seen a few times. The chain couples TRBV19 to TRBJ2-5; 9 positions match TRBD2. Germline V gives CDR1 LNHDA, CDR2 SQIVND (reference sequence). V gave up 1 base and J gave up 5 bases; unmatched junction bases: 14. CDR3 size: 18 residues. In nucleotides, the CDR3 is TGTGCCAGTAGTATAGGATTGTCTCTGGCGGGGGGGGATGAGACCCAGTACTTC. It translates to CASSIGLSLAGGDETQYF. The variable domain in full, with the rest retrieved from reference TRBV19 and TRBJ2-5, is DGGITQSPKYLFRKEGQNVTLSCEQNLNHDAMYWYRQDPGQGLRLIYYSQIVNDFQKGDIAEGYSVSREKKESFPLTVTSAQKNPTAFYLCASSIGLSLAGGDETQYFGPGTRLLVL.

V and J are TRBV7-2 and TRBJ1-6; D remains unclear. V gave up 2 bases and J gave up 7 bases, with 9 bases separating them. The CDR3 is 14 residues long. CDR1 SGHTA and CDR2 FQGNSA come from the germline V gene. DNA for the CDR3: TGTGCCAGCAGCTTATTGGGCGCGAATTCACCCCTCCACTTT. It encodes CASSLLGANSPLHF. Filled out from reference TRBV7-2 and TRBJ1-6, the complete variable domain reads GAGVSQSPSNKVTEKGKDVELRCDPISGHTALYWYRQSLGQGLEFLIYFQGNSAPDKSGLPSDRFSAERTGGSVSTLTIQRTQQEDSAVYLCASSLLGANSPLHFGNGTRLTVT.

The chain has TRBV28 and TRBJ1-1; a weak D match, TRBD1 (6 bases). The CDR3 runs to 16 residues. The V end was cut by 7 bases, the J end by 0 bases, with 18 bases between. Germline-derived CDR1 and CDR2 are MDHEN and SYDVKM. The CDR3 DNA reads TGTGCCAGCACTGCCACGACAGGCAAAATGAACACTGAAGCTTTCTTT. Its protein product is CASTATTGKMNTEAFF.